Below, 17 T cell receptor beta chains from the same sample are listed, as sequenced in a study of cytomegalovirus exposure and HLA in healthy donors (dated by TCRdb to the late 2010s). Libraries were made using the immunoSEQ multiplex PCR assay. A mixture of 60 forward primers for TCR Vbeta segments and 13 reverse primers for TCR Jbeta segments was used in the multiplex PCR. Drawn from immuneACCESS, this table holds only the in-frame rearrangements with V and J called that TCRdb kept. Clones are partly lost; checked studies trace under half to an unresolved V gene and leave the rest unexplained. The sample data list about 150,000 clones, and roughly 10% of these were observed just once. In total, the top ten clones hold over 1.5% of the sample. The sequenced sample consisted of PBMCs. The receptors come from a male donor in good health and CMV-seronegative.

This clone was seen only a few times. V is TRBV4-3 and J is TRBJ1-3; D is undetermined. CDR1 and CDR2 (germline): LGHNA, YSLEER. The CDR3 runs 18 residues. The germline V and J ends were trimmed by 5 bases and 5 bases, with 25 bases remaining between them. The CDR3 region has the DNA TGCGCCAGCAGCTCAAAAGCGGGCCGAGCGGAGGGAAGAAACACCATATATTTT. Protein sequence: CASSSKAGRAEGRNTIYF.

This clone has a handful of counts. Germline is not matched at one junction end, which may reflect a read error. The chain uses TRBV28 and TRBJ2-4; TRBD1 might be the D (6 bases). The CDR3 is 15 amino acids. CDR1 MDHEN and CDR2 SYDVKM come from the germline V gene. The CDR3 bases are TGTGCCAGCAGTTGGGGCAGGGGCACCAAAATCATTCAGTACTTC. Translating it yields CASSWGRGTKIIQYF.

This clone was picked up a small number of times. In nucleotides, the CDR3 is TGTGCCAGCTCACCACCTGTGACAGGGCGCAATGAGCAGTTCTTC. Translated: CASSPPVTGRNEQFF. The chain employs TRBV18 and TRBJ2-1; 7 nucleotides match TRBD1. V lost 0 bases and J lost 6; bases outside the gene matches: 5. Looked up from germline, CDR1 is KGHSH and CDR2 is LQKENI. The CDR3 is made up of 15 amino acids.

This clone was found a few times. V usage is TRBV7-3 and J usage is TRBJ1-1, with D perhaps matching TRBD1 (5 bases). The V gene's germline CDR1 is SGHTA and CDR2 FQGTGA. The V gene lost 2 bases and the J gene lost 5 bases, with 15 bases spanning the gap. CDR3 length: 15 amino acids. The CDR3 protein is CASSLVSQGRTEAFF. The CDR3, as DNA: TGTGCCAGCAGCTTAGTCTCCCAGGGAAGGACTGAAGCTTTCTTT.

This clone has only a few counts. The CDR3 DNA reads as TGTGCCAGCAGTTTATTTGGTTGGGGGGGCAATGAGCAGTTCTTC. Translating gives CASSLFGWGGNEQFF. The rearrangement links TRBV28 to TRBJ2-1, with 7 bases matching TRBD2. The germline gives CDR1 MDHEN, CDR2 SYDVKM. J lost 6 bases, V lost 1 base, and 6 bases had no gene match. The CDR3 length is 15 residues.

CDR3 in DNA: TGTGCCAGCAGAAGGGACACCCTTTCTAACTATGGCTACACCTTC. Protein sequence: CASRRDTLSNYGYTF. The chain has TRBV6-1 and TRBJ1-2; weak D call: TRBD1 (6 bases). Germline V gene lookup returns CDR1 MNHNS and CDR2 SASEGT. Trimming shortened V by 6 bases and J by 0 bases, and 14 bases separated the two germline ends. This CDR3 has 15 amino acids.

The CDR3: CSVTPIGVATASSTDTQYF. CDR3 nucleotides: TGCAGCGTTACTCCTATTGGGGTAGCGACTGCATCTAGCACAGATACGCAGTATTTT. The rearrangement links TRBV29-1 to TRBJ2-3, with D perhaps TRBD2 (5 bases). Germline V lookup: CDR1 SQVTM, CDR2 ANQGSEA. The V and J ends lost 5 bases and 0 bases respectively, with 27 bases between them. The CDR3 consists of 19 residues.

V usage is TRBV28 and J usage is TRBJ1-1, with D hard to call. CDR3 length equals 11 residues. The V end lost 8 bases, the J end lost 8 bases, and 12 bases lay between the germline ends. The V gene's germline CDR1 is MDHEN and CDR2 SYDVKM. This CDR3 reads CASAYWAEAFF. In DNA, the CDR3 is TGTGCCAGCGCCTATTGGGCGGAAGCTTTCTTT.

The chain is built from TRBV19 and TRBJ1-5, with a possible D match to TRBD1 (5 bases). Germline CDR1 is LNHDA and CDR2 is SQIVND (reference sequence). CDR3 length: 15 residues. Trimming removed 1 base from V and 4 bases from J, with 11 bases in between. CDR3 sequence reads: CASSIGSGQNQPQHF. CDR3 coding DNA: TGTGCCAGTAGTATAGGTTCAGGGCAGAATCAGCCCCAGCATTTT.

This clone was found a few times. V gene TRBV27 combines with J gene TRBJ2-2; 9 bases are a match to TRBD2. The CDR3 length is 18 residues. The germline gives CDR1 MNHEY, CDR2 SMNVEV (reference sequence). Unmatched junction bases numbered 7, after V lost 2 bases and J lost 0 bases. The CDR3 loop is CASSLTGAGGANTGELFF. The CDR3 region has the DNA TGTGCCAGCAGTTTAACCGGAGCGGGAGGTGCGAACACCGGGGAGCTGTTTTTT.

For this clone: Other nucleotide sequences from this sample produce the same CDR3. The chain employs TRBV28 and TRBJ2-1; TRBD2 agrees at 10 bases. CDR1 is MDHEN, CDR2 SYDVKM, per germline. The V and J ends lost 7 bases and 4 bases, in that order; junction bases with no gene match: 4. This CDR3 has 14 amino acids. CDR3 residues: CASTIAGGYNEQFF. The CDR3 bases are TGTGCCAGCACCATAGCGGGAGGATACAATGAGCAGTTCTTC. The full variable domain, rest sourced from reference TRBV28 and TRBJ2-1, is DVKVTQSSRYLVKRTGEKVFLECVQDMDHENMFWYRQDPGLGLRLIYFSYDVKMKEKGDIPEGYSVSREKKERFSLILESASTNQTSMYLCASTIAGGYNEQFFGPGTRLTVL.

This clone has a handful of counts. The rearrangement joins TRBV25-1 to TRBJ2-1; maybe TRBD2 (5 bases). Germline V lookup: CDR1 MGHDK, CDR2 SYGVNS. The CDR3 is 16 residues long. Trimming took 1 base from V and 5 from J, leaving 15 bases between them. CDR3 region: CASSELAGGYDNEQFF. The CDR3 nucleotides read TGTGCCAGCAGTGAATTGGCGGGTGGTTACGACAATGAGCAGTTCTTC.

This chain joins TRBV5-3 and TRBJ1-6; unclear D gene. TRBV5-3 is an ORF, and what it does is uncertain. CDR3 size: 14 residues. Trimming took off 2 bases at V and 5 bases at J, with 8 bases between the two ends. The CDR3 coding sequence is TGTGCCAGAAGCTTTGTACACAATAATTCACCCCTCCACTTT. Its protein is CARSFVHNNSPLHF.

The V call is TRBV5-1, the J call TRBJ2-1, with 9 positions matching TRBD2. Germline V gene data show CDR1 as SGHRS and CDR2 as YFSETQ. Germline trimming cut 2 bases from V and 8 bases from J; bases unmatched to any gene: 8. The CDR3 length is 15 residues. As DNA, the CDR3 is TGCGCCAGCAGCTTCTCTAGCGGGAAGGGCGATGAGCAGTTCTTC. Residues: CASSFSSGKGDEQFF.

The chain carries TRBV7-3 and TRBJ2-1; D is perhaps TRBD2 (5 bases). Germline CDR1 reads SGHTA; CDR2 reads FQGTGA. The CDR3 sequence is 16 residues long. Between the trimmed V and J ends, which lost 4 bases and 1 base, there was a span of 14 bases. The CDR3 spells CASSYTTGVSYNEQFF. CDR3 in DNA: TGTGCCAGCAGCTATACAACCGGGGTATCCTACAATGAGCAGTTCTTC.

The V call is TRBV5-1, the J call TRBJ2-3; 12 nucleotides align to TRBD2. Per the germline V gene, CDR1 is SGHRS and CDR2 is YFSETQ. V lost 2 bases, J lost 5 bases, and 6 bases stayed unmatched. This CDR3 comprises 16 residues. The CDR3 nucleotides read TGCGCCAGCAGCTTCCTACTAGCGGGGGGAGGAGATACGCAGTATTTT. Encoded protein: CASSFLLAGGGDTQYF.

This clone showed up just a few times. This rearrangement joins TRBV6-6 to TRBJ1-1; possibly TRBD1 for D (5 bases). This CDR3 contains 15 residues. Germline V lookup: CDR1 MNHNY, CDR2 SVGAGI (reference sequence). The V gene lost 0 bases and the J gene lost 10 bases, with 18 bases spanning the gap. The CDR3 sequence: CASSYSFAGNEVAFF. The CDR3 nucleotides are TGTGCCAGCAGTTACTCGTTCGCAGGGAACGAGGTAGCTTTCTTT.